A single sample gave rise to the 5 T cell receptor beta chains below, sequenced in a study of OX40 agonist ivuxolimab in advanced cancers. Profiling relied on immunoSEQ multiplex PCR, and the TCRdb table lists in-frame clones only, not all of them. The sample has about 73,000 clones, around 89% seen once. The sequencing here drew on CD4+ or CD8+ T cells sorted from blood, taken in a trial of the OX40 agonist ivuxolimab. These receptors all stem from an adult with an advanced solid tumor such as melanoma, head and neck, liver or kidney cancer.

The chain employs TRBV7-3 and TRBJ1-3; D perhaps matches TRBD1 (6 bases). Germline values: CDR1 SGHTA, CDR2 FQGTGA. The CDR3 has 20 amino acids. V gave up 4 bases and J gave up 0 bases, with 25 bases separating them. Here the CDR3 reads CASSSRGGQGPKSSGNTIYF. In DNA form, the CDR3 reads TGTGCCAGCAGCTCGCGAGGGGGACAAGGTCCTAAGAGCTCTGGAAACACCATATATTTT.

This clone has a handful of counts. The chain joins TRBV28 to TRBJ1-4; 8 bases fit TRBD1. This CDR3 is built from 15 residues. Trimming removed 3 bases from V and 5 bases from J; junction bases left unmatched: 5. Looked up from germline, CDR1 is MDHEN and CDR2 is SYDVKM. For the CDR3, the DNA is TGTGCCAGCAGTTTTTTGGACAGGGTAAATGAAAAACTGTTTTTT. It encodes CASSFLDRVNEKLFF.

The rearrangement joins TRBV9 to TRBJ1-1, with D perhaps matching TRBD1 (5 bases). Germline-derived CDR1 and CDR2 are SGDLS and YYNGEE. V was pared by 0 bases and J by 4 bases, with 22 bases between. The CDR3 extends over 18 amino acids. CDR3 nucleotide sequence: TGTGCCAGCAGCGTAGACGCAACAATATGGGGGGAGAGCACTGAAGCTTTCTTT. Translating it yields CASSVDATIWGESTEAFF.

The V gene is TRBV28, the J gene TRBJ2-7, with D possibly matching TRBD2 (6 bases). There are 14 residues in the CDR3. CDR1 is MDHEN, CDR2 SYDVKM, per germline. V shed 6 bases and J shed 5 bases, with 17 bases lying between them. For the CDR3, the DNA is TGTGCCAGCAGCCACCCGGGGGTGAACGACGAGCAGTACTTC. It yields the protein CASSHPGVNDEQYF.

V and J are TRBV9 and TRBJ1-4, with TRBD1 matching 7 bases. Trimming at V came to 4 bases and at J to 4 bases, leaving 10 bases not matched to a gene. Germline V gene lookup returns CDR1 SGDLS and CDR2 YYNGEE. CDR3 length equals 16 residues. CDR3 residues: CASSPRTGVDNEKLFF. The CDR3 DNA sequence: TGTGCCAGCAGCCCGCGTACAGGGGTGGATAATGAAAAACTGTTTTTT.